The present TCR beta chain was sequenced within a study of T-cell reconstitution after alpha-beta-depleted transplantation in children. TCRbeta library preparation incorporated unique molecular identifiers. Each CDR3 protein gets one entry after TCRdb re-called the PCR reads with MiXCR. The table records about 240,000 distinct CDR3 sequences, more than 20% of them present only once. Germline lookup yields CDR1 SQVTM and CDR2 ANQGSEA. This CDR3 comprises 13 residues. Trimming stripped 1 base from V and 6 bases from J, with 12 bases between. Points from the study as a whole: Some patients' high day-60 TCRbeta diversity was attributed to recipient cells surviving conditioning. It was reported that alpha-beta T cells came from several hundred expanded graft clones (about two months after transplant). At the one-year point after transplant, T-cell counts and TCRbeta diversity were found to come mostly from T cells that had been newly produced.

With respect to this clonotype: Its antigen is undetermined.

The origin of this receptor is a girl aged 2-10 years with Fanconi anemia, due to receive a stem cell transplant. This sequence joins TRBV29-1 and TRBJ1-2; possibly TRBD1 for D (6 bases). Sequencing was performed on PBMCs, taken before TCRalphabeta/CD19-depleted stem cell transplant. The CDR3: CSVEVRWGHGYTF. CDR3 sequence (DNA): TGCAGCGTTGAAGTCAGGTGGGGGCATGGCTACACCTTC.